A single sample is the source of the 21 T cell receptor beta chains below, sequenced in a study of PD-1 blockade in classical Hodgkin lymphoma. Exposure to brentuximab vedotin varied, and each patient had relapsed following autologous stem cell transplantation. The assay was immunoSEQ multiplex PCR, and TCRdb's table has in-frame clones only and misses some. There are tens of thousands of clones in the sample; around 91% occur only once, and about 15% lies in the top ten. The source was peripheral blood mononuclear cells (PBMCs), collected at baseline. The receptors originated from a human donor with classical Hodgkin lymphoma.

The chain has TRBV4-1 and TRBJ1-1; a weak D match, TRBD1 (5 bases). The CDR3 spans 14 residues. Trimming left V 0 bases short and J 6 bases short, with 11 bases between. The V gene's germline CDR1 is MGHRA and CDR2 YSYEKL. CDR3 nucleotides: TGCGCCAGCAGCCAAGATGCGAGGGGTCCTGAAGCTTTCTTT. Amino acid sequence: CASSQDARGPEAFF.

This clone has more than one count but fewer than ten. The V gene is TRBV7-7, the J gene TRBJ1-1; TRBD1 aligns across 7 bases. The CDR3 runs to 9 residues. Germline V lookup: CDR1 SSHAT, CDR2 FNYEAQ (reference sequence). CDR3 sequence: CAGQVEAFF. Written as DNA, the CDR3 is TGTGCTGGACAGGTTGAAGCTTTCTTT.

The chain combines TRBV18 with TRBJ2-1; the D is unclear. The CDR3 is made up of 14 amino acids. Germline values: CDR1 KGHSH, CDR2 LQKENI. V lost 3 bases, J lost 6 bases, and 12 bases lay in between. CDR3 amino acids: CASSPLFPINEQFF. The CDR3 bases are TGTGCCAGCTCACCGCTTTTCCCTATCAATGAGCAGTTCTTC. Together with reference TRBV18 and TRBJ2-1, the CDR3 gives the full variable domain: NAGVMQNPRHLVRRRGQEARLRCSPMKGHSHVYWYRQLPEEGLKFMVYLQKENIIDESGMPKERFSAEFPKEGPSILRIQQVVRGDSAAYFCASSPLFPINEQFFGPGTRLTVL.

V and J are TRBV19 and TRBJ1-5; TRBD1 matches at 8 bases. This CDR3 has 13 amino acids. CDR1 LNHDA and CDR2 SQIVND come from the germline V gene (reference sequence). V lost 6 bases to trimming and J lost 11 bases; unmatched junction nucleotides: 9. This CDR3 reads CASSGQGLVAQHF. The CDR3 region has the DNA TGTGCCAGTAGCGGACAGGGATTGGTGGCCCAGCATTTT.

The rearrangement joins TRBV7-9 to TRBJ1-4; the D gene is possibly TRBD1 (5 bases). This CDR3 has 14 amino acids. Trimming removed 3 bases at V and 5 bases at J, with 10 bases between. Germline CDR1 reads SEHNR; CDR2 reads FQNEAQ (reference sequence). The CDR3 bases are TGTGCCAGCAGCTTGGGGCCGGCAAATGAAAAACTGTTTTTT. Its translation: CASSLGPANEKLFF.

The chain recombines TRBV5-1 with TRBJ1-3; 7 nucleotides line up with TRBD1. The trim removed 4 bases at V and 7 bases at J, leaving 5 bases unmatched. The CDR3 runs 13 residues. Germline CDR1 SGHRS, CDR2 YFSETQ. This chain's CDR3 is CASSTTGANTIYF. DNA of the CDR3: TGCGCCAGCAGCACCACAGGGGCGAACACCATATATTTT.

The chain has TRBV7-8 and TRBJ2-2; 8 bases align to TRBD1. V was clipped by 3 bases and J by 2 bases; unmatched bases: 2. Germline CDR1 reads SGHVS; CDR2 reads FQNEAQ. The CDR3 loop spans 15 amino acids. DNA for the CDR3: TGTGCCAGCAGCTTTCAGGGGGCCAACACCGGGGAGCTGTTTTTT. This gives the protein CASSFQGANTGELFF.

The gene calls are TRBV18 and TRBJ1-2; D gene unclear. V shed 3 bases and J shed 5 bases, with 10 bases lying between them. CDR3 length: 13 residues. CDR1 KGHSH and CDR2 LQKENI come from the germline V gene. The CDR3 DNA follows: TGTGCCAGCTCACCTAGTCAGGAGTATGGCTACACCTTC. This gives the protein CASSPSQEYGYTF.

The chain carries TRBV6-6 and TRBJ2-1; D is unclear. V lost 7 bases, J lost 8 bases, and 15 bases lay in between. From germline, CDR1 is MNHNY and CDR2 SVGAGI (reference sequence). The CDR3 covers 13 residues. The CDR3 sequence is CASNSGTFDEQFF. The CDR3 DNA is TGTGCCAGCAATTCGGGCACCTTCGATGAGCAGTTCTTC.

CDR3 DNA sequence: TGTGCCAGCAGCAAAAAAAAGGGAGGGACTAGCATCTCCTACGAGCAGTACTTC. Its translation: CASSKKKGGTSISYEQYF. V gene TRBV21-1 combines with J gene TRBJ2-7; the DNA was not used to check the table's D call, TRBD2. TRBV21-1 is annotated as a pseudogene. The CDR3 runs to 18 residues.

V usage is TRBV14 and J usage is TRBJ2-7, with 9 nucleotides matching TRBD1. Germline assignment: CDR1 SGHDN and CDR2 FVKESK. This CDR3 comprises 14 residues. With 5 bases clipped from V and 5 bases from J, the junction kept 7 bases outside the gene matches. CDR3 in DNA: TGTGCCAGCAGCAGATGGGACAGGGACCACGAGCAGTACTTC. Encoded protein: CASSRWDRDHEQYF.

The rearrangement joins TRBV19 to TRBJ2-3; 9 bases align to TRBD2. Germline CDR1 LNHDA, CDR2 SQIVND (reference sequence). The CDR3 is 16 amino acids. V lost 5 bases to trimming and J lost 3 bases; unmatched junction nucleotides: 9. The DNA of the CDR3 is TGTGCCAGTAGTTATCTTAGCGGGGGAAGGACAGATACGCAGTATTTT. It is translated as CASSYLSGGRTDTQYF. Complete variable domain (other parts from reference TRBV19 and TRBJ2-3): DGGITQSPKYLFRKEGQNVTLSCEQNLNHDAMYWYRQDPGQGLRLIYYSQIVNDFQKGDIAEGYSVSREKKESFPLTVTSAQKNPTAFYLCASSYLSGGRTDTQYFGPGTRLTVL.

V usage is TRBV30 and J usage is TRBJ1-2, with D unresolved. The CDR3 extends over 13 amino acids. CDR1 and CDR2 from the germline V gene are GTSNPN and SVGIG (reference sequence). The V and J ends lost 0 bases and 6 bases respectively, with 11 bases between them. CDR3 sequence: CAWSVSQVNGYTF. The CDR3 region has the DNA TGTGCCTGGAGTGTAAGCCAGGTGAATGGCTACACCTTC. Based on the CDR3 plus reference TRBV30 and TRBJ1-2, the full variable domain is SQTIHQWPATLVQPVGSPLSLECTVEGTSNPNLYWYRQAAGRGLQLLFYSVGIGQISSEVPQNLSASRPQDRQFILSSKKLLLSDSGFYLCAWSVSQVNGYTFGSGTRLTVV.

The genes are TRBV30 and TRBJ1-4; 9 bases align to TRBD1. With 5 bases clipped from V and 4 bases from J, the junction kept 14 bases outside the gene matches. The CDR3 loop spans 17 amino acids. Per germline, CDR1 GTSNPN and CDR2 SVGIG (reference sequence). As DNA, the CDR3 is TGTGCCTGGGCCCATCGGGACAGGGTAGCGATTAATGAAAAACTGTTTTTT. Protein sequence: CAWAHRDRVAINEKLFF.

The chain employs TRBV27 and TRBJ1-3; no firm D call. V dropped 3 bases and J dropped 0 bases, with 9 bases sitting between them. Germline CDR1 reads MNHEY; CDR2 reads SMNVEV (reference sequence). There are 15 residues in the CDR3. CDR3 amino acids: CASSLVRGSGNTIYF. The CDR3 nucleotides are TGTGCCAGCAGTTTGGTTCGGGGCTCTGGAAACACCATATATTTT.

The rearrangement links TRBV2 to TRBJ1-1; D is perhaps TRBD1 (5 bases). The CDR3 has 15 amino acids. The germline V gene encodes CDR1 SNHLY and CDR2 FYNNEI. Between the trimmed V and J ends, which lost 4 bases and 0 bases, there was a span of 12 bases. The DNA of the CDR3 is TGTGCCAGCAGTGCACAGGCGTTCATGAACACTGAAGCTTTCTTT. This gives the protein CASSAQAFMNTEAFF.

The chain links TRBV4-1 to TRBJ2-1; 8 nucleotides align to TRBD2. Germline V CDR1 and CDR2: MGHRA, YSYEKL. This CDR3 is 16 amino acids long. V lost 1 base and J lost 1; bases outside the gene matches: 3. For the CDR3, the DNA is TGCGCCAGCAGCCAAGGCGGGGGGCCTTCCTACAATGAGCAGTTCTTC. It translates to CASSQGGGPSYNEQFF.

This clone has more than one count but fewer than ten. V usage is TRBV7-6 and J usage is TRBJ1-6, with D tentatively TRBD1 (6 bases). There are 15 residues in the CDR3. Trimming took off 4 bases at V and 12 bases at J, with 19 bases between the two ends. Germline V gene lookup returns CDR1 SGHVS and CDR2 FNYEAQ. CDR3 nucleotide sequence: TGTGCCAGCAGCTCAAGCGGGGGGCCCGGCGAACCCCTCCACTTT. This translates into CASSSSGGPGEPLHF.

V is TRBV4-1 and J is TRBJ2-2; 7 nucleotides match TRBD2. The CDR3 contains 17 residues. Germline lookup yields CDR1 MGHRA and CDR2 YSYEKL. The J segment lost 0 bases and the V segment lost 1 base, leaving 5 bases of the junction unmatched. CDR3 protein: CASSQGGGGTNTGELFF. CDR3 DNA: TGCGCCAGCAGCCAAGGAGGCGGGGGAACGAACACCGGGGAGCTGTTTTTT.

The chain couples TRBV18 to TRBJ2-3; tentative D call: TRBD1 (6 bases). V was shortened by 6 bases and J by 2 bases, with 21 bases between the two germline ends. CDR3 length: 17 residues. Germline CDR1 is KGHSH and CDR2 is LQKENI. As DNA, the CDR3 is TGTGCCAGCTCCTCCCGGCACACAGGGCCTACCACAGATACGCAGTATTTT. Its protein is CASSSRHTGPTTDTQYF. Full variable domain (rest looked up from reference TRBV18 and TRBJ2-3): NAGVMQNPRHLVRRRGQEARLRCSPMKGHSHVYWYRQLPEEGLKFMVYLQKENIIDESGMPKERFSAEFPKEGPSILRIQQVVRGDSAAYFCASSSRHTGPTTDTQYFGPGTRLTVL.

This chain links TRBV1 with TRBJ1-6. TRBV1 is recorded as a pseudogene. The CDR3 contains 13 residues. The CDR3 reads CTSSPPDGSPLHF. CDR3 coding DNA: TGCACCAGCAGCCCCCCCGATGGATCACCCCTCCACTTT.